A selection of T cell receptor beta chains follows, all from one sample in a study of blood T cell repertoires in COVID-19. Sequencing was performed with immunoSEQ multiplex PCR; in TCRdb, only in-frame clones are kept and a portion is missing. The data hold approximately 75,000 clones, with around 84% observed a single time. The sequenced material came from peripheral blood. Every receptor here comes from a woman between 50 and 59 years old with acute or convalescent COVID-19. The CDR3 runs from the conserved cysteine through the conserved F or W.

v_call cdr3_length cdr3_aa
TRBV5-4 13 CASSRDYSYEQYF
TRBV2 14 CASIQDRPGYGYTF
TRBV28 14 CASRDTTVNQPQHF
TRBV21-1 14 CASVDWSKVETQYF
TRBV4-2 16 CASSQEEEQAGDGYTF
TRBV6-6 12 CASSFDRYGYTF
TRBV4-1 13 CASSQLSNQPQHF
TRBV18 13 CAGVGERGNEQFF
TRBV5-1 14 CASSYTTGGGGYTF
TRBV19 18 CASTHLNKQGRETGELFF
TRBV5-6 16 CASSAGRFANTGELFF
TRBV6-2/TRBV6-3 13 CASGLYPGNEQYF
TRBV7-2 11 CASSFAETQYF
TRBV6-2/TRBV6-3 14 CASSYFFGVNEQFF
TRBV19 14 CASNSGTGNYEQYF
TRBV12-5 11 CASGHPGEAFF
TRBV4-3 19 CASSPMGGAGSPNDYEQYF
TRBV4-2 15 CASSQDRGQGTEAFF
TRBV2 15 CASSDWDRTQETQYF
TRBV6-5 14 CASSLTGGGYEQYF
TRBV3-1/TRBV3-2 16 CASSGGGGGGYNEQFF
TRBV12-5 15 CASGLSENANYGYTF
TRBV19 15 CASSTPGPGLYGYTF
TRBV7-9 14 CASSPGVSNQPQHF
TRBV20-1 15 CSASRGQAVNSPLHF
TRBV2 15 CASSEEGRTGQPQHF
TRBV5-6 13 CASRGRRTGELFF
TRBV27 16 CATRQEGQGMILPQHF
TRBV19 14 CASSSGGQAETQYF
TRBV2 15 CASSQLAGGPGELFF
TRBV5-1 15 CASSFRDSNTDTQYF
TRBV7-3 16 CASSLQAGDSTDTQYF
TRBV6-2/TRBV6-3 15 CASSLLAGGPGEQFF
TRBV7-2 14 CASSLGPLNTEAFF
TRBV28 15 CASSWKGGVKREAFF
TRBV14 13 CASSGRDNSPLHF
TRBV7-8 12 CASSRIGAEQYF
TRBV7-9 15 CASSLEGAGADTQYF
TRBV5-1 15 CASSLRGRVGQPQHF
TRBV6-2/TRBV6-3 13 CASSSLGGDGYTF
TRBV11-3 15 CASSLADGFYNEQFF
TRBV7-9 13 CASATGSGNTIYF
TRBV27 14 CASTRGGYTDTQYF
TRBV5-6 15 CASSSAGWGGDEQYF
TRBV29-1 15 CSVEGEDNASYEQYF
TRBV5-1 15 CASGDQGIRGTEAFF